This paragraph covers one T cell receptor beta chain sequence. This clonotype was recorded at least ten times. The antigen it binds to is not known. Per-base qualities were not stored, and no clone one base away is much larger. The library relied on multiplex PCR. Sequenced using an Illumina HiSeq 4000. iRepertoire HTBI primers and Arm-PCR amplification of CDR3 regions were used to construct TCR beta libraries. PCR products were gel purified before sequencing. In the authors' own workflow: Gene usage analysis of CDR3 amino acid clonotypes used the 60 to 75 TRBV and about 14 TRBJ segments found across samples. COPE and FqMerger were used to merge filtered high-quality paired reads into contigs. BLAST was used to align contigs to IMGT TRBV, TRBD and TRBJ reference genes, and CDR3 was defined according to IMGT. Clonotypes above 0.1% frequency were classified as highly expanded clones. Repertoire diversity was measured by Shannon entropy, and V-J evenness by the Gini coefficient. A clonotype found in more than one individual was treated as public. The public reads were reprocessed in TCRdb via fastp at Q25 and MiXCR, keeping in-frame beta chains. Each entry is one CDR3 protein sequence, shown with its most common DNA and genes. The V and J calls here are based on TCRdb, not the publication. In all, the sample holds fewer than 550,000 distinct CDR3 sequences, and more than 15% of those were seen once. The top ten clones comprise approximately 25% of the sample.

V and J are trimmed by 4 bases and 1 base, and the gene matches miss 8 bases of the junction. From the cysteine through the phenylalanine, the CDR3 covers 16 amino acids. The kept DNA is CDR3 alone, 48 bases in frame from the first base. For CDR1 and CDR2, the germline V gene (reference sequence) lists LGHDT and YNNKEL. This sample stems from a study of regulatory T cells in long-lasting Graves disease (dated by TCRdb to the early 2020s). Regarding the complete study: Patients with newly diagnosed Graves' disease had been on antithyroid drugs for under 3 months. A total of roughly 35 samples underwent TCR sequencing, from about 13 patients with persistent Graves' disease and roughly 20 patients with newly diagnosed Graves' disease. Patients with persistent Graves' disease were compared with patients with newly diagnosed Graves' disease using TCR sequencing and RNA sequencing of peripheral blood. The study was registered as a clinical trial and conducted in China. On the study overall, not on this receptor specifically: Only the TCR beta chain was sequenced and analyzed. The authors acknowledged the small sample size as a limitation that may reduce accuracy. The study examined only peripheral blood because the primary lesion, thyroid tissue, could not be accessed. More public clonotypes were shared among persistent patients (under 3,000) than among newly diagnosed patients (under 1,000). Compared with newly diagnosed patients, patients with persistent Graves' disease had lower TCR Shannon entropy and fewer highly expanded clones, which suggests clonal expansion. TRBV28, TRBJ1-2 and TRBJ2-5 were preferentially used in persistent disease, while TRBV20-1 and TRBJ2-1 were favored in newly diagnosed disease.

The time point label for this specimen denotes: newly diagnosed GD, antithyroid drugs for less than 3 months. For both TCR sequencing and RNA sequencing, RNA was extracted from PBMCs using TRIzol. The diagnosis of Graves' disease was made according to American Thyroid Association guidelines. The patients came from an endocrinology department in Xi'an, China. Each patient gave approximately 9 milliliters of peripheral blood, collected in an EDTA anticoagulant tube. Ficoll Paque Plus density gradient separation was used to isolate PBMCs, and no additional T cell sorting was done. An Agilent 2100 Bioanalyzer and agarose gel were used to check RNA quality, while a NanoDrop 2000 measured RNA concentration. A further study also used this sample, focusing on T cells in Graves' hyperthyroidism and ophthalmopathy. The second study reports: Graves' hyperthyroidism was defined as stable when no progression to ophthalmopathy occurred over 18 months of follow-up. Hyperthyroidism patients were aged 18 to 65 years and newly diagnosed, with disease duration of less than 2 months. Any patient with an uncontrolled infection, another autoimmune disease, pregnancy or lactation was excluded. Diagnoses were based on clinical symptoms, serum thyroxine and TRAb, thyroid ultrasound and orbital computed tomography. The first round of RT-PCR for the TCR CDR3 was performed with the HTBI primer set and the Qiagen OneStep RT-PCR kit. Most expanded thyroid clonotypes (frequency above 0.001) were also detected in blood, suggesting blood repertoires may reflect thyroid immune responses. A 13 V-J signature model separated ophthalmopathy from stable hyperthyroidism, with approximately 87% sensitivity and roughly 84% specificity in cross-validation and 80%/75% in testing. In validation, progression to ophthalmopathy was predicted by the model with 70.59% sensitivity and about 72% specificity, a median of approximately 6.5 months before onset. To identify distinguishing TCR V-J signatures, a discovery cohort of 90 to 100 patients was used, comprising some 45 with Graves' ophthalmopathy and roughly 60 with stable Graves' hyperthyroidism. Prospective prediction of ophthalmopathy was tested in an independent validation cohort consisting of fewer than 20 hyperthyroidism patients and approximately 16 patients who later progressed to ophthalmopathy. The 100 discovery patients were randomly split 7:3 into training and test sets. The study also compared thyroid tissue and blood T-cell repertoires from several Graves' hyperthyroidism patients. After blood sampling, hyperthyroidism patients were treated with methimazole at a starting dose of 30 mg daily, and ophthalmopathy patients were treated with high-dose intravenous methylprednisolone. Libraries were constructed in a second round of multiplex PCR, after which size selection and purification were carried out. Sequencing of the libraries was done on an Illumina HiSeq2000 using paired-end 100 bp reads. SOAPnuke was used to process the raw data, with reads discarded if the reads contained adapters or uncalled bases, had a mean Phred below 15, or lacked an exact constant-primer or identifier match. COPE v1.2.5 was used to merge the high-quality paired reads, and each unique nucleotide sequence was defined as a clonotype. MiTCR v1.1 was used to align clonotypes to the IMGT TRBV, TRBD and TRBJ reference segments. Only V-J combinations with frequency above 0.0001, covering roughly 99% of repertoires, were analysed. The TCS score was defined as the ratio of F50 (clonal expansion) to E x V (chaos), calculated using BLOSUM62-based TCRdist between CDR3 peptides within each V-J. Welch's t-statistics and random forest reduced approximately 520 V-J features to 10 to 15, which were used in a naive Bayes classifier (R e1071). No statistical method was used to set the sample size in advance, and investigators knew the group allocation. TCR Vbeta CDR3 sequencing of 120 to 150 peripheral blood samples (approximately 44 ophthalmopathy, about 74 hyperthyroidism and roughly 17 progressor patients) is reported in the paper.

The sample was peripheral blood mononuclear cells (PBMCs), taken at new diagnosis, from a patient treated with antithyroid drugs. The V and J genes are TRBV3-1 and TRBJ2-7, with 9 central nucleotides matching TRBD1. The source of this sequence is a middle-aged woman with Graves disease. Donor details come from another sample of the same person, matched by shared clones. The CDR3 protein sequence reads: CASSLAPGQGSYEQYF. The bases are TGTGCCAGCAGCCTGGCACCGGGACAGGGTTCCTACGAGCAGTACTTC.